The 8 T cell receptor beta chains presented below share a single source sample, sequenced in a study of T cell responses to AZD1222 COVID-19 vaccine. Measured with immunoSEQ multiplex PCR; TCRdb has only the in-frame clones, and not every one. The table lists roughly 180,000 clones, 90% of them singletons. The sample was peripheral blood, taken on day 0 of AZD1222 vaccination. The receptors stem from an adult in good health.

The chain is built from TRBV6-4 and TRBJ2-1; 7 nucleotides agree with TRBD1. CDR3 length: 12 residues. V lost 4 bases, J lost 6 bases, and 0 bases stayed unmatched. Germline CDR1 MRHNA, CDR2 SNTAGT. This CDR3 reads CASSGQGNEQFF. Written as DNA, the CDR3 is TGTGCCAGCAGTGGACAGGGCAATGAGCAGTTCTTC.

The CDR3 spells CASSSMGAVYEQYF. In DNA, the CDR3 is TGTGCCAGCAGCTCAATGGGGGCCGTCTACGAGCAGTACTTC. The J gene is TRBJ2-7, the V gene TRBV11-2, with D possibly being TRBD1 (6 bases). CDR3 length equals 14 residues. Trimming cost V 4 bases and J 3 bases, with 13 bases left between them. From germline, CDR1 is SGHAT and CDR2 FQNNGV.

V gene TRBV11-2 combines with J gene TRBJ1-1; TRBD1 matches at 11 bases. The V gene's germline CDR1 is SGHAT and CDR2 FQNNGV. This CDR3 spans 16 amino acids. V lost 1 base, J lost 4 bases, and 5 bases stayed unmatched. The CDR3 nucleotides are TGTGCCAGCAGCTTAGTGGACAGGGGGCGCCGCACTGAAGCTTTCTTT. Translating gives CASSLVDRGRRTEAFF.

The chain has TRBV5-8 and TRBJ2-1; tentatively, D is TRBD2 (6 bases). The germline V gene has CDR1 SGHTS and CDR2 YDEGEE. The CDR3 has 15 amino acids. Between the trimmed V and J ends, which lost 3 bases and 2 bases, there was a span of 12 bases. The CDR3 sequence is CASSSGERTYNEQFF. Here the CDR3 DNA reads TGTGCCAGCAGCTCGGGGGAGCGGACCTACAATGAGCAGTTCTTC.

The chain links TRBV7-2 to TRBJ2-5; a possible D gene is TRBD1 (5 bases). Germline CDR1 SGHTA, CDR2 FQGNSA. CDR3 length: 14 residues. The V end was cut by 7 bases, the J end by 6 bases, with 18 bases between. The CDR3 sequence is CASNPGANGQTQYF. The CDR3 DNA reads as TGTGCCAGCAATCCTGGGGCTAACGGTCAGACCCAGTACTTC.

This chain uses TRBV18 with TRBJ1-1; D call uncertain. The CDR3 totals 15 residues. V gave up 4 bases and J gave up 3 bases, with 15 bases separating them. Looked up from germline, CDR1 is KGHSH and CDR2 is LQKENI. The CDR3 sequence: CASSRSGVGDTEAFF. CDR3 coding DNA: TGTGCCAGCTCACGTAGCGGGGTAGGTGACACTGAAGCTTTCTTT.

This chain connects TRBV5-1 to TRBJ2-3; 10 nucleotides agree with TRBD1. V lost 4 bases to trimming and J lost 1 base; unmatched junction nucleotides: 6. Germline assignment: CDR1 SGHRS and CDR2 YFSETQ. The CDR3 has 16 amino acids. The chain's CDR3 is CASSRGQGMGTDTQYF. CDR3 nucleotide sequence: TGCGCCAGCAGCAGGGGACAGGGGATGGGCACAGATACGCAGTATTTT. The full variable domain, in which reference TRBV5-1 and TRBJ2-3 provide the parts outside the CDR3, is KAGVTQTPRYLIKTRGQQVTLSCSPISGHRSVSWYQQTPGQGLQFLFEYFSETQRNKGNFPGRFSGRQFSNSRSEMNVSTLELGDSALYLCASSRGQGMGTDTQYFGPGTRLTVL.

The chain has TRBV19 and TRBJ1-4; 8 bases fit TRBD1. Trimming removed 3 bases from V and 3 bases from J; junction bases left unmatched: 15. Per germline, CDR1 LNHDA and CDR2 SQIVND (reference sequence). This CDR3 has 19 amino acids. For the CDR3, the DNA is TGTGCCAGTAGTATCGTGACAGGGGAGGCGTCGAGTGCTAATGAAAAACTGTTTTTT. Translation gives CASSIVTGEASSANEKLFF.